The T cell receptor beta chain under discussion was sequenced for a study of radiotherapy plus CTLA-4 blockade in lung cancer. Comments on this clone: The sample carries other DNA sequences with the same CDR3.

The CDR3 extends over 15 amino acids. Looked up from germline, CDR1 is SEHNR and CDR2 is FQNEAQ (reference sequence). V lost 6 bases, J lost 1 base, and 8 bases stayed unmatched. Sequenced by immunoSEQ multiplex PCR; TCRdb stores in-frame clones only, minus some. The repertoire holds 80,000 or so clones, with 78% as singletons. The receptor was derived from a human donor with non-small cell lung cancer who had a partial response to radiotherapy plus ipilimumab. Some clones in this sample may be carry-over from other donors' samples. This sequence joins TRBV7-9 and TRBJ2-5; 7 bases are shared with TRBD1. The sample here was peripheral blood, taken from a patient treated with radiotherapy plus ipilimumab. The CDR3 loop reads CASSPTGRSQETQYF. The CDR3 DNA sequence: TGTGCCAGCAGTCCGACAGGGAGAAGCCAAGAGACCCAGTACTTC.